These 25 T cell receptor beta chains originate from one sample sequenced in a study of T cell responses to AZD1222 COVID-19 vaccine. Sequencing used immunoSEQ multiplex PCR; TCRdb keeps in-frame clones, though not all of them. This table has some 200,000 clones, 85% to 95% appearing once. Material: peripheral blood, obtained on day 0 of AZD1222 vaccination. These receptors all stem from an adult in good health.

V is TRBV9 and J is TRBJ2-3; 10 bases are shared with TRBD2. V shed 0 bases and J 3 bases; nucleotides not matched to a gene: 4. Germline CDR1 is SGDLS and CDR2 is YYNGEE. The CDR3 totals 16 residues. The CDR3, as DNA: TGTGCCAGCAGCGTAGGATCTAGCGGGAGAACAGATACGCAGTATTTT. This sequence encodes CASSVGSSGRTDTQYF.

CDR3 region: CASSSGAKNIQYF. The CDR3 nucleotides read TGTGCCAGCAGTTCCGGGGCCAAAAACATTCAGTACTTC. V usage is TRBV6-2 or TRBV6-3 and J usage is TRBJ2-4; D uncertain. Germline lookup yields CDR1 MNHEY and CDR2 SVGEGT. The ends were cut back, 4 bases at V and 1 base at J, with 5 bases in the middle. CDR3 length: 13 residues.

The J gene is TRBJ1-1, the V gene TRBV30, with no clear D. The V gene lost 5 bases and the J gene lost 0 bases, with 13 bases spanning the gap. Looked up from germline, CDR1 is GTSNPN and CDR2 is SVGIG (reference sequence). The CDR3 covers 14 residues. DNA of the CDR3: TGTGCCTGGGGAAGACGAGGCATGAACACTGAAGCTTTCTTT. It encodes CAWGRRGMNTEAFF.

The chain links TRBV4-2 to TRBJ1-2; 7 bases are shared with TRBD1. Germline CDR1 is LGHNA and CDR2 is YNFKEQ. This CDR3 is built from 17 residues. Trimming at V came to 0 bases and at J to 6 bases, leaving 13 bases not matched to a gene. Written as DNA, the CDR3 is TGTGCCAGCAGCCAAGAACCCGTAGGGGGCTTGGTCGATGGCTACACCTTC. Residues: CASSQEPVGGLVDGYTF.

V gene TRBV6-5 combines with J gene TRBJ1-4, with D possibly being TRBD1 (6 bases). V gave up 2 bases and J gave up 6 bases, with 10 bases separating them. Germline values: CDR1 MNHEY, CDR2 SVGAGI. CDR3 length: 14 amino acids. The CDR3 DNA follows: TGTGCCAGCAGTTACAAGGACAGAGATGAAAAACTGTTTTTT. Amino acid sequence: CASSYKDRDEKLFF.

In its sample, this clone was seen once. The chain links TRBV18 to TRBJ2-7; 10 bases agree with TRBD2. This CDR3 comprises 16 residues. Per germline, CDR1 KGHSH and CDR2 LQKENI. The V gene end was trimmed by 6 bases and the J gene end by 3 bases; junction bases not matched to a gene: 11. The CDR3 protein is CASSPSGSNPVYEQYF. CDR3 bases: TGTGCCAGCTCCCCTAGCGGGAGTAACCCGGTCTACGAGCAGTACTTC.

The chain carries TRBV3-1 (or the pseudogene TRBV3-2) and TRBJ1-3; 8 nucleotides match TRBD1. Germline V gene lookup returns CDR1 LGHDT and CDR2 YNNKEL (reference sequence). The J segment lost 3 bases and the V segment lost 4 bases, leaving 5 bases of the junction unmatched. The CDR3 is 15 residues long. Written as DNA, the CDR3 is TGTGCCAGCAGCCCCTGGACAGGGAATGGAAACACCATATATTTT. Translated: CASSPWTGNGNTIYF.

The chain has TRBV10-2 and TRBJ1-5; tentatively, D is TRBD1 (5 bases). This CDR3 has 14 amino acids. Deletions cut 2 bases from V and 7 bases from J, with 12 bases between. The germline gives CDR1 WSHSY, CDR2 SAAADI. CDR3 sequence reads: CASSESGRDQPQHF. CDR3 coding DNA: TGCGCCAGCAGTGAGAGTGGCAGGGACCAGCCCCAGCATTTT.

The gene calls are TRBV7-2 and TRBJ1-2; TRBD1 agrees at 7 bases. V lost 5 bases and J lost 5; bases outside the gene matches: 5. This CDR3 has 13 amino acids. CDR1 and CDR2 from the germline V gene are SGHTA and FQGNSA. CDR3 coding DNA: TGTGCCAGCAGCCTCGACAGGGTATATGGCTACACCTTC. Translation gives CASSLDRVYGYTF.

The chain carries TRBV4-1 and TRBJ1-3; no clear D gene. This CDR3 comprises 15 residues. Germline CDR1 reads MGHRA; CDR2 reads YSYEKL. V was trimmed by 6 bases and J by 0 bases, leaving 12 bases between them. CDR3 sequence (DNA): TGCGCCAGCAGGTCGGCAGGCACCTCTGGAAACACCATATATTTT. It specifies CASRSAGTSGNTIYF.

The CDR3 spells CAWSLVNEAFF. In DNA form, the CDR3 reads TGTGCCTGGAGTTTAGTTAATGAAGCTTTCTTT. The chain recombines TRBV30 with TRBJ1-1; D is uncertain. This CDR3 is 11 amino acids long. The ends were cut back, 2 bases at V and 7 bases at J, with 8 bases in the middle. Germline loops: CDR1 GTSNPN, CDR2 SVGIG (reference sequence).

The rearrangement links TRBV25-1 to TRBJ2-7, with no clear D. The V gene lost 2 bases and the J gene lost 3 bases, with 14 bases spanning the gap. Germline values: CDR1 MGHDK, CDR2 SYGVNS. The CDR3 is 15 amino acids. This CDR3 is CASSEVNGFSYEQYF. The CDR3 DNA is TGTGCCAGCAGTGAAGTAAACGGATTCAGCTACGAGCAGTACTTC.

This rearrangement joins TRBV10-3 to TRBJ2-2, with 9 bases that match TRBD1. J was trimmed by 4 bases and V by 7 bases; bases with no gene match: 7. The CDR3 is made up of 15 amino acids. Germline V gene sequence: CDR1 ENHRY, CDR2 SYGVKD. The CDR3: CAITSDRGSTGELFF. The CDR3 bases are TGTGCCATCACCTCAGACAGGGGGTCCACCGGGGAGCTGTTTTTT.

The rearrangement links TRBV19 to TRBJ2-7, with D uncertain. Trimming pared 0 bases from V and 2 bases from J, leaving 5 bases between. The CDR3 is 13 amino acids. The germline CDR1 and CDR2 sequences are LNHDA and SQIVND (reference sequence). For the CDR3, the DNA is TGTGCCAGTAGTATAGACACAGCCTACGAGCAGTACTTC. Translation: CASSIDTAYEQYF.

J is TRBJ2-2 and V is TRBV2; 8 nucleotides match TRBD2. With V trimmed by 8 bases and J by 4 bases, 6 bases remained unmatched. Germline V lookup: CDR1 SNHLY, CDR2 FYNNEI. The CDR3 consists of 14 residues. The CDR3 DNA reads as TGTGCCAGCCAGGGACTAGGGGGCACCGGGGAGCTGTTTTTT. Amino acids: CASQGLGGTGELFF.

This clone was observed a single time. V gene TRBV7-9 combines with J gene TRBJ1-1; 9 nucleotides agree with TRBD1. J gave up 3 bases and V 4 bases, and 12 bases lay outside the gene matches. Germline loops: CDR1 SEHNR, CDR2 FQNEAQ (reference sequence). This CDR3 spans 17 amino acids. The CDR3 region has the DNA TGTGCCAGCAGCTCCTACCGACAGGGGGGGAGGGACACTGAAGCTTTCTTT. Its translation: CASSSYRQGGRDTEAFF. The full variable domain, in which reference TRBV7-9 and TRBJ1-1 provide the parts outside the CDR3, is DTGVSQNPRHKITKRGQNVTFRCDPISEHNRLYWYRQTLGQGPEFLTYFQNEAQLEKSRLLSDRFSAERPKGSFSTLEIQRTEQGDSAMYLCASSSYRQGGRDTEAFFGQGTRLTVV.

Here the CDR3 DNA reads TGTGCCTGGATCCCCCTTCGCGCACGTATTAACTATGGCTACACCTTC. Its protein is CAWIPLRARINYGYTF. This chain uses TRBV30 with TRBJ1-2; D is unclear. CDR1 is GTSNPN, CDR2 SVGIG, per germline (reference sequence). The length of the CDR3 is 16 residues. Trimming removed 4 bases from V and 1 base from J, with 19 bases in between.

This clone occurred once. The chain links TRBV27 to TRBJ1-4; possible D gene TRBD1, 5 bases. The length of the CDR3 is 14 residues. Germline loops: CDR1 MNHEY, CDR2 SMNVEV (reference sequence). V was shortened by 6 bases and J by 4 bases, with 12 bases between the two germline ends. The CDR3 DNA follows: TGTGCCAGCAGACCGGGACGGCTTAATGAAAAACTGTTTTTT. It translates to CASRPGRLNEKLFF.

This clone has a handful of counts. J is TRBJ2-2 and V is TRBV10-1; TRBD1 or TRBD2 may be the D gene (5 bases each). Germline-derived CDR1 and CDR2 are WNHNN and SYGVQD (reference sequence). Trimming left V 10 bases short and J 3 bases short, with 18 bases between. The CDR3 is 15 residues long. The CDR3 region has the DNA TGCGCCACCAGAAGAGATGGGGGAGACACCGGGGAGCTGTTTTTT. It codes for CATRRDGGDTGELFF.

This clone was seen a few times. The V gene is TRBV6-5, the J gene TRBJ2-5; tentative D call: TRBD2 (6 bases). Trimming cost V 4 bases and J 4 bases, with 16 bases left between them. The CDR3 sequence is 15 residues long. From germline, CDR1 is MNHEY and CDR2 SVGAGI. Here the CDR3 DNA reads TGTGCCAGCAGTTCTGCTGGAGGGGTCCGAGAGACCCAGTACTTC. It codes for CASSSAGGVRETQYF.

A single count supports this clone. The V call is TRBV18, the J call TRBJ1-2; 10 bases fit TRBD1. This CDR3 is 16 amino acids long. J gave up 4 bases and V 2 bases, and 7 bases lay outside the gene matches. CDR1 and CDR2 (germline): KGHSH, LQKENI. CDR3 amino acids: CASSPADRGQGYGYTF. CDR3 in DNA: TGTGCCAGCTCACCAGCCGACAGGGGGCAGGGCTATGGCTACACCTTC.

This chain joins TRBV6-5 and TRBJ2-1, with 9 nucleotides matching TRBD2. This CDR3 region has 15 residues. Germline CDR1 is MNHEY and CDR2 is SVGAGI. Trimming cost V 0 bases and J 10 bases; bases outside gene matches: 7. Written as DNA, the CDR3 is TGTGCCAGCAGTTACTCCGGCGGGAGGGGGGAAGAGCAGTTCTTC. Amino acids: CASSYSGGRGEEQFF.

The chain joins TRBV7-2 to TRBJ1-6; 8 nucleotides align to TRBD1. V lost 1 base to trimming and J lost 10 bases; unmatched junction nucleotides: 9. Germline CDR1 and CDR2: SGHTA and FQGNSA. The CDR3 loop spans 16 amino acids. CDR3 region: CASSLEIGQGKSPLHF. The CDR3 nucleotides read TGTGCCAGCAGCTTAGAAATCGGACAGGGCAAATCACCCCTCCACTTT.

The chain employs TRBV18 and TRBJ1-1; no definite D call. The V gene lost 4 bases and the J gene lost 0 bases, with 12 bases spanning the gap. CDR1 and CDR2 (germline): KGHSH, LQKENI. The CDR3 covers 15 residues. The CDR3 spells CASSLAGPLNTEAFF. In nucleotides, the CDR3 is TGTGCCAGCTCACTGGCCGGGCCCCTGAACACTGAAGCTTTCTTT.

This clone was seen only a few times. The J gene is TRBJ1-1, the V gene TRBV18; no firm D call. Trimming removed 5 bases from V and 4 bases from J, with 11 bases in between. Germline V gene data show CDR1 as KGHSH and CDR2 as LQKENI. This CDR3 has 13 amino acids. Here the CDR3 reads CASSSGQGTEAFF. Here the CDR3 DNA reads TGTGCCAGCTCATCAGGTCAAGGCACTGAAGCTTTCTTT.